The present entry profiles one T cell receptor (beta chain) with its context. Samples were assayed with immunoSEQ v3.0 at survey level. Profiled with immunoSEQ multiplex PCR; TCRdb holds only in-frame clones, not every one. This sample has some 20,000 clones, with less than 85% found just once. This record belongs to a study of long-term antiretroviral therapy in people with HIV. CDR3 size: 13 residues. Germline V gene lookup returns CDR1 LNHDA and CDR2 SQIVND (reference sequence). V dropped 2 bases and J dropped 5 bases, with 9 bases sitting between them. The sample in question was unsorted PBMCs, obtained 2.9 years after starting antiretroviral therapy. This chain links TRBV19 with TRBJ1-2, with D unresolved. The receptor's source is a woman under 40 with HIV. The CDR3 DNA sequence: TGTGCCAGTAGTATACAGGAGTTGTATGGCTACACCTTC. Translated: CASSIQELYGYTF.